Listed below are T cell receptor beta chains from one sample, sequenced in a study of beta chain features in type 1 diabetes. TCRdb keeps only in-frame clones here, not all; method: immunoSEQ multiplex PCR. The sample includes 150,000 to 200,000 clones, about 63% of them seen just once. Sequences were obtained from naive CD4+ T cells from blood. Every receptor here comes from a man between 25 and 39 years old with type 1 diabetes. The CDR3 runs from the conserved cysteine through the conserved F or W. Each record gives: clone size, V gene, J gene, D gene, CDR3 protein, CDR3 DNA. The D gene is left open where the match is weak. Size is omitted from some rows. Given values are once, few, many or a class for expanded clones.

>.|TRBV5-1|TRBJ2-3|.
CASRADSTDTQYF
TGCGCCAGCAGAGCTGATAGCACAGATACGCAGTATTTT
>few|TRBV25-1|TRBJ2-7|TRBD1
CASSAGTVDTEQYF
TGTGCCAGCAGTGCCGGGACAGTAGATACCGAGCAGTACTTC
>.|TRBV7-2|TRBJ2-4|.
CASSYALMENIQYF
TGTGCCAGCAGCTACGCCCTTATGGAAAACATTCAGTACTTC
>.|TRBV2|TRBJ2-5|TRBD1
CASRVTGHQETQYF
TGTGCCAGCAGAGTGACAGGGCACCAAGAGACCCAGTACTTC
>.|TRBV5-6|TRBJ2-5|TRBD1
CASSLGDRVETQYF
TGTGCCAGCAGCTTGGGAGACAGGGTTGAGACCCAGTACTTC
>.|TRBV9|TRBJ2-7|.
CASSVEIGSSYEQYF
TGTGCCAGCAGCGTAGAGATAGGGAGCTCCTACGAGCAGTACTTC
>few|TRBV5-1|TRBJ2-7|.
CASSLEGYEQYF
TGCGCCAGCAGCTTGGAAGGATACGAGCAGTACTTC
>few|TRBV18|TRBJ2-5|TRBD1
CASSPPTGQETQYF
TGTGCCAGCTCACCACCGACAGGGCAAGAGACCCAGTACTTC
>.|TRBV20-1|TRBJ1-1|.
CSASRAFF
TGCAGTGCTAGTCGAGCTTTCTTT
>.|TRBV5-1|TRBJ2-5|TRBD2
CASSIGLAEYQETQYF
TGCGCCAGCAGCATCGGACTAGCGGAGTACCAAGAGACCCAGTACTTC
>.|TRBV29-1|TRBJ2-5|.
CSVGTLTVQETQYF
TGCAGCGTTGGGACGTTGACAGTGCAAGAGACCCAGTACTTC
>few|TRBV7-8|TRBJ2-5|.
CASSRDRQETQYF
TGTGCCAGCAGCCGAGACAGACAAGAGACCCAGTACTTC
>.|TRBV4-1|TRBJ2-7|TRBD1
CASSQQDREQQYF
TGCGCCAGCAGCCAACAGGACAGGGAACAGCAGTACTTC
>.|TRBV2|TRBJ1-4|.
CASSDTREGEKLFF
TGTGCCAGCAGTGATACCAGGGAAGGTGAAAAACTGTTTTTT
>few|TRBV29-1|TRBJ2-5|.
CSVLAQGRETQYF
TGCAGCGTCTTGGCCCAGGGAAGAGAGACCCAGTACTTC
>few|TRBV7-9|TRBJ2-3|TRBD1
CASSLGRTGHNTQYF
TGTGCCAGCAGCTTAGGTCGGACAGGGCACAATACGCAGTATTTT
>once|TRBV29-1|TRBJ2-7|TRBD2
CSVSTSGGPYEQYF
TGCAGCGTGTCGACTAGCGGGGGCCCCTACGAGCAGTACTTC
>.|TRBV14|TRBJ2-1|TRBD1
CASSQDWGQAYNEQFF
TGTGCCAGCAGCCAAGATTGGGGACAGGCTTACAATGAGCAGTTCTTC
>.|TRBV7-2|TRBJ2-5|.
CASSLAQGSQYF
TGTGCCAGCAGCTTAGCGCAAGGGTCCCAGTACTTC
>.|TRBV29-1|TRBJ2-7|.
CSVETVKSYEQYF
TGCAGCGTTGAAACAGTGAAATCCTACGAGCAGTACTTC
>few|TRBV11-3|TRBJ2-3|.
CASSSTASTDTQYF
TGTGCCAGCAGCTCGACAGCTAGCACAGATACGCAGTATTTT
>few|TRBV30|TRBJ1-1|.
CAWSVQGNTEAFF
TGTGCCTGGAGTGTACAGGGAAACACTGAAGCTTTCTTT
>.|TRBV29-1|TRBJ1-2|.
CSVEDPLVRAFYGYTF
TGCAGCGTTGAAGATCCGCTTGTTCGGGCGTTCTATGGCTACACCTTC
>.|TRBV29-1|TRBJ1-1|.
CSLGPEAFF
TGCAGCCTCGGCCCTGAAGCTTTCTTT
>.|TRBV7-9|TRBJ1-2|.
CASSRTATYGYTF
TGTGCCAGCAGCCGGACAGCAACCTATGGCTACACCTTC
>.|TRBV18|TRBJ2-5|.
CASSPGEAETQYF
TGTGCCAGCTCGCCCGGGGAGGCGGAGACCCAGTACTTC
>.|TRBV29-1|TRBJ2-5|TRBD1
CSADRGDGTQYF
TGCAGCGCCGACAGGGGCGACGGGACCCAGTACTTC
>.|TRBV5-1|TRBJ2-5|.
CASSLGDRHQETQYF
TGCGCCAGCAGCTTGGGAGACAGGCACCAAGAGACCCAGTACTTC
>.|TRBV29-1|TRBJ1-1|.
CSVKGLGTEAFF
TGCAGCGTAAAGGGACTGGGTACTGAAGCTTTCTTT
>.|TRBV29-1|TRBJ2-2|.
CSVDSGRTTGELFF
TGCAGCGTTGACTCGGGCAGGACCACCGGGGAGCTGTTTTTT
>.|TRBV2|TRBJ1-1|.
CASRSGENTEAFF
TGTGCCAGCCGGAGTGGGGAAAACACTGAAGCTTTCTTT
>.|TRBV11-2|TRBJ2-1|.
CASSLEGFSSYNEQFF
TGTGCCAGCAGCTTAGAAGGGTTTAGCTCCTACAATGAGCAGTTCTTC
>.|TRBV10-2|TRBJ2-3|TRBD2
CASSWAGEDTQYF
TGCGCCAGCAGCTGGGCGGGGGAGGATACGCAGTATTTT
>.|TRBV29-1|TRBJ1-4|TRBD1
CSVKGQVEEKLFF
TGCAGCGTTAAGGGACAGGTCGAAGAAAAACTGTTTTTT
>.|TRBV6-6|TRBJ1-6|.
CAISLEGTHNSPLHF
TGTGCCATCAGTTTAGAGGGGACCCATAATTCACCCCTCCACTTT
>few|TRBV13|TRBJ1-4|TRBD1
CASSFTGGLVKWEKLFF
TGTGCCAGCAGCTTTACAGGGGGACTGGTCAAATGGGAAAAACTGTTTTTT
>.|TRBV7-9|TRBJ2-3|TRBD1
CASSLQGSGDTQYF
TGTGCCAGCAGCCTACAGGGGTCGGGAGATACGCAGTATTTT
>.|TRBV28|TRBJ2-7|TRBD1
CASSPGTGDYEQYF
TGTGCCAGCAGTCCGGGGACAGGGGACTACGAGCAGTACTTC
>.|TRBV7-2|TRBJ1-1|TRBD1
CASSFYGQGNTEAFF
TGTGCCAGCAGCTTCTACGGACAGGGGAACACTGAAGCTTTCTTT
>.|TRBV6-5|TRBJ1-2|.
CASSPLQDRGYTF
TGTGCCAGCAGTCCTCTACAGGACCGGGGCTACACCTTC
>.|TRBV29-1|TRBJ2-7|.
CSVDEGRYEQYF
TGCAGCGTTGATGAGGGGCGTTACGAGCAGTACTTC
>.|TRBV9|TRBJ2-1|.
CASSVRDFSYNEQFF
TGTGCCAGCAGCGTCCGGGACTTCTCCTACAATGAGCAGTTCTTC
>.|TRBV10-2|TRBJ1-2|.
CASGERLSSYYGYTF
TGCGCCAGCGGAGAACGACTCAGCTCCTACTATGGCTACACCTTC
>.|TRBV5-6|TRBJ2-3|.
CASSLRGQVTDTQYF
TGTGCCAGCAGCTTGCGTGGCCAAGTCACAGATACGCAGTATTTT
>few|TRBV4-3|TRBJ1-2|TRBD1
CASSQDDRVGGYTF
TGCGCCAGCAGCCAAGATGACAGGGTGGGCGGCTACACCTTC
>.|TRBV25-1|TRBJ2-3|.
CASSENKGAGRSTDTQYF
TGTGCCAGCAGTGAAAATAAGGGTGCGGGACGGAGCACAGATACGCAGTATTTT
>.|TRBV30|TRBJ2-1|TRBD2
CAWSGTSGINEQFF
TGTGCCTGGAGCGGGACTAGCGGGATTAATGAGCAGTTCTTC
>.|TRBV25-1|TRBJ2-4|TRBD1
CASSDYRDSIQYF
TGTGCCAGCAGTGATTACCGGGACAGTATTCAGTACTTC
>.|TRBV4-3|TRBJ2-5|TRBD1
CASSLTGGQETQYF
TGCGCCAGCAGCCTCACAGGGGGGCAAGAGACCCAGTACTTC
>.|TRBV29-1|TRBJ1-1|.
CSVAVRGGNTEAFF
TGCAGCGTTGCCGTCAGGGGTGGGAACACTGAAGCTTTCTTT
>.|TRBV2|TRBJ2-4|.
CASSEALGRAKNIQYF
TGTGCCAGCAGTGAAGCCCTGGGGAGGGCCAAAAACATTCAGTACTTC
>.|TRBV4-3|TRBJ2-5|.
CASSQGRIQETQYF
TGCGCCAGCAGCCAAGGACGGATCCAAGAGACCCAGTACTTC
>.|TRBV18|TRBJ2-7|.
CASSGLTLYEQYF
TGTGCCAGCTCTGGACTCACACTCTACGAGCAGTACTTC
>.|TRBV28|TRBJ2-7|.
CASSTIDQSSYEQYF
TGTGCCAGCAGTACCATAGACCAGAGCTCCTACGAGCAGTACTTC
>once|TRBV14|TRBJ2-3|.
CASSQWVKDTQYF
TGTGCCAGCAGCCAGTGGGTTAAAGATACGCAGTATTTT